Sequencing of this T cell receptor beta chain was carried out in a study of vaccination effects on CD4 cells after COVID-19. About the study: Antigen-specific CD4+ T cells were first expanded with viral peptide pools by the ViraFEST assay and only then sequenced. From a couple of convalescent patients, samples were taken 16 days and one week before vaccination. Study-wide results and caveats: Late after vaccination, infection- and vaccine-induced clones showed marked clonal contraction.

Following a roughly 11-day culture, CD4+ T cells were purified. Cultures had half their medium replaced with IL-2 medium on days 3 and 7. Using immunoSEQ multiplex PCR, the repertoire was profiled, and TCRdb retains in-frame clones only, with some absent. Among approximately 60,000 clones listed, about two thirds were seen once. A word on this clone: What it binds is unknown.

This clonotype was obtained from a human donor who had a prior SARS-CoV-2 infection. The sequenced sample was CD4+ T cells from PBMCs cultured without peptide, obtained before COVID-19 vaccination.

The DNA for the CDR3 is TGTGCCAGCAGCTCGACGGCCGGGGCTGAAGCTTTCTTT. Its translation is CASSSTAGAEAFF. This chain connects TRBV7-3 to TRBJ1-1; no clear D gene. The CDR3 loop spans 13 amino acids. CDR1 and CDR2 from the germline V gene are SGHTA and FQGTGA. Deletions cut 4 bases from V and 6 bases from J, with 12 bases between.